This TCR beta chain was sequenced during a study of shared clonotypes between healthy human individuals. About the research overall: Each donor had three CD4 naive, three CD4 memory, two CD8 naive and one CD8 memory plate.

On this clone itself: Its antigen is still unknown.

In the study's own analysis: ImmunoSEQ output lacked quality scores and full-length reads, limiting matched filtering. TCRdb's copy holds only in-frame clones and misses some; the assay was immunoSEQ multiplex PCR. V, J and clone size were drawn from that table, and D and trimming were deduced from the DNA. The sample consists of some 630,000 clones, 96% of them appearing once. V was cut by 4 bases and J by 8 bases, with 6 bases left in between. The CDR3 has 11 amino acids. Germline CDR1 and CDR2: MDHEN and SYDVKM. Study-level points and caveats: Represented genetic and exposure-history diversity was restricted by having few donors.

It was CD45RO-negative cells, positively selected for CCR7, that made up naive CD8 cells, with terminally differentiated effector memory CD45RA+ cells excluded. The chain carries TRBV28 and TRBJ2-1, with unresolved D. Sequencing input: naive CD8+ T cells sorted from blood. The TCR originated in a woman in her 30s in good health. Written as DNA, the CDR3 is TGTGCCAGCAGTTCTTTGGATGAGCAGTTCTTC. Translating gives CASSSLDEQFF.